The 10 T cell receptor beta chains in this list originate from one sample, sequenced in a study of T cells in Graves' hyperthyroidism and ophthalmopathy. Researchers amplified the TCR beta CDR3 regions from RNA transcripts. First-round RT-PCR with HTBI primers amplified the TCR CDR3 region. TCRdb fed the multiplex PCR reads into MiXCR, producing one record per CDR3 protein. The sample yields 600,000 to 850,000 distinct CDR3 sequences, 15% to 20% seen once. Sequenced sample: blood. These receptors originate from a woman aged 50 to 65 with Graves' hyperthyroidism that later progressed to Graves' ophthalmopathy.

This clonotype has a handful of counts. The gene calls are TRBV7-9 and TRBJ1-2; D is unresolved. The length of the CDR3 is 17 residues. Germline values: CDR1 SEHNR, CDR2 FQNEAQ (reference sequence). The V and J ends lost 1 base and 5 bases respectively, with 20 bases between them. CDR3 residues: CASSLESSSHLEYGYTF. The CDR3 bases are TGTGCCAGCAGCTTAGAGTCGAGTTCCCACCTAGAGTATGGCTACACCTTC.

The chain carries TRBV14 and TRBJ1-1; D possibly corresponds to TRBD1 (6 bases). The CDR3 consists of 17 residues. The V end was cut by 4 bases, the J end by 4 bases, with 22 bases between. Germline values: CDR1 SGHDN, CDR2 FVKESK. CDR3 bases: TGTGCCAGCAGCCCTGGCTCCGGGGGGGCCACGGGCACTGAAGCTTTCTTT. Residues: CASSPGSGGATGTEAFF.

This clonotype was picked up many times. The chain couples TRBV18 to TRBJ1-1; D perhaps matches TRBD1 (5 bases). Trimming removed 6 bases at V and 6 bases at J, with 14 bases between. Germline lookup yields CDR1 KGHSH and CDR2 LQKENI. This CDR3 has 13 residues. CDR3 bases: TGTGCCAGCTCCCCCGAGGGGCGTTCTGAAGCTTTCTTT. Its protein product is CASSPEGRSEAFF.

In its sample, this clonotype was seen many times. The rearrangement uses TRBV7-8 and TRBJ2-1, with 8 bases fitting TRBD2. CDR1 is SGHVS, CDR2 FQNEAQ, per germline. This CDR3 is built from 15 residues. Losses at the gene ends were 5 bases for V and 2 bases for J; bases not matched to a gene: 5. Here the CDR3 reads CASSPRLATYNEQFF. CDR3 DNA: TGTGCCAGCAGCCCCCGACTAGCGACCTACAATGAGCAGTTCTTC. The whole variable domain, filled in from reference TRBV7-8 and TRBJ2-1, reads GAGVSQSPRYKVAKRGQDVALRCDPISGHVSLFWYQQALGQGPEFLTYFQNEAQLDKSGLPSDRFFAERPEGSVSTLKIQRTQQEDSAVYLCASSPRLATYNEQFFGPGTRLTVL.

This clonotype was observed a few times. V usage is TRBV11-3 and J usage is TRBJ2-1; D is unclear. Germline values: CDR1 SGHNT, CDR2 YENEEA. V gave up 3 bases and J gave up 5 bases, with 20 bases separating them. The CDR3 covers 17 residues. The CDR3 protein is CASSFVFSLLPDNEQFF. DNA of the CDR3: TGTGCCAGCAGCTTCGTCTTTTCTTTACTACCGGACAATGAGCAGTTCTTC.

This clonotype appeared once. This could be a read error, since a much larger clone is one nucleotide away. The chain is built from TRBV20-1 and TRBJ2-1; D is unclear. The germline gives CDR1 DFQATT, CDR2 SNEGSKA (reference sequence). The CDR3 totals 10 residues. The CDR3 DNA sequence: TGCAGTGCTAGGTTCAATGGGCAGTTCTTC. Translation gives CSARFNGQFF.

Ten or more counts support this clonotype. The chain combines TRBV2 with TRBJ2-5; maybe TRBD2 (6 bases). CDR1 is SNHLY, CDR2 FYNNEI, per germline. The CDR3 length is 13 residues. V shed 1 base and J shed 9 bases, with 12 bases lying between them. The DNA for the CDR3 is TGTGCCAGCAGTGAAGGCTGGGGAGGCGCCCAGTACTTC. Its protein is CASSEGWGGAQYF.

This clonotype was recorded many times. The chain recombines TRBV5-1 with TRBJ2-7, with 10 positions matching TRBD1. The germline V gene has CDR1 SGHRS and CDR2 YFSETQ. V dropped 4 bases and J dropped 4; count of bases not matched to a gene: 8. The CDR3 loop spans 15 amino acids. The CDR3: CASSTRDRGVYEQYF. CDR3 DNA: TGCGCCAGCAGCACCCGGGACAGGGGAGTGTACGAGCAGTACTTC.

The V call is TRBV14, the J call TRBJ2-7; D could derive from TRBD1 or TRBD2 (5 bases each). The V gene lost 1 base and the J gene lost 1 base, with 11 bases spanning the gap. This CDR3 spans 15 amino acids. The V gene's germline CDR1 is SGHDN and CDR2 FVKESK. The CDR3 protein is CASSQAWGLSYEQYF. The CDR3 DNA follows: TGTGCCAGCAGCCAAGCGTGGGGGTTGTCCTACGAGCAGTACTTC.

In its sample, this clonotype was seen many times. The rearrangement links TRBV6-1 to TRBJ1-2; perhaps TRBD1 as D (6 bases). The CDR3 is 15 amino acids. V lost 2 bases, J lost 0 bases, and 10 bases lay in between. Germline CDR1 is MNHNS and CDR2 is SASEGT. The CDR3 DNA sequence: TGTGCCAGCAGTGAATCAGGGGTAACTAACTATGGCTACACCTTC. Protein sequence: CASSESGVTNYGYTF.